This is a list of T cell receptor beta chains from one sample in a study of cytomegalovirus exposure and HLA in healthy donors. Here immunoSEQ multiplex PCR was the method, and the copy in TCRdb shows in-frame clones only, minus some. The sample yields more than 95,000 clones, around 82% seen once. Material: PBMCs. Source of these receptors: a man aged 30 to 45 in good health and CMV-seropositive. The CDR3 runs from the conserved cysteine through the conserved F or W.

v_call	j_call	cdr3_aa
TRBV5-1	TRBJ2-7	CASCHGTGVSEQYF
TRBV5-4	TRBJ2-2	CASSWDRGTGELFF
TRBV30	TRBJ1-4	CAWSRLGVPVNEKLFF
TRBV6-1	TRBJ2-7	CASSEGAGPLYEQYF
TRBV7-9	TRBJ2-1	CASSLRDRVWNEQFF
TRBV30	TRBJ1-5	CAWSGGLDQPQHF
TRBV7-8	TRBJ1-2	CASSLQGSNDYGYTF
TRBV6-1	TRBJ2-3	CASILDFTDTQYF
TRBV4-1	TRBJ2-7	CASSLKQGAGSYEQYF
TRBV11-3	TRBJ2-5	CASSIGLAGEETQYF
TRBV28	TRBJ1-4	CASSQRTGSEKLFF
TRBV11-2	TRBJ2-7	CASSLFGGPSYEQYF
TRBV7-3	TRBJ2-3	CASSSVLAGGGAQYF
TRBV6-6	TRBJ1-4	CASSYSYGTGNEKLFF
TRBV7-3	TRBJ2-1	CASSSGSGVSNEQFF
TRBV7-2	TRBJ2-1	CASSEGLYNEQFF
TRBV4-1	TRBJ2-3	CASSQWASTTDTQYF
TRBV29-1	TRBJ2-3	CSVASAGDTQYF
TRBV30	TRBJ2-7	CAWSVLVTGTYEQYF
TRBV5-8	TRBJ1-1	CASSLYRSTEAFF
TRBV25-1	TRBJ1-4	CASSEPTGTNEKLFF
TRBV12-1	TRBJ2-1	CASSSTGGYSGSEPSYNEQFF
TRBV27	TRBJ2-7	CASSPRPGQGYEQYF